One T cell receptor (beta chain) is described in this entry. The data stem from a study of blood T cell repertoires in COVID-19. As for the study in general: Material from acute and convalescent COVID-19 was sourced from the United States, Italy and Spain.

Germline CDR1 is MNHNY and CDR2 is SVGAGI (reference sequence). V dropped 7 bases and J dropped 0 bases, with 10 bases sitting between them. This CDR3 spans 14 amino acids. How the authors handled the data: Reference gene primer amplification in the assay estimated nucleated cell counts. Assay used: immunoSEQ multiplex PCR; TCRdb lists only in-frame clones, some missing. V and J calls and clone size are those listed in that table; D and trimming were worked out from the DNA. The repertoire has about 120,000 clones, 75% to 85% of them found once; the top ten carry roughly 4%. This TCR was sampled from a woman at least 80 years old with acute or convalescent COVID-19. The sequenced sample was peripheral blood. The chain links TRBV6-6 to TRBJ2-1, with a tentative D call TRBD2 (5 bases). The CDR3 here is CASTPGSSYNEQFF. DNA of the CDR3: TGTGCCAGCACCCCGGGGAGCTCCTACAATGAGCAGTTCTTC.